The clone carrying this T cell receptor (beta chain) came up a few times. What it binds is unknown. This table comes from immunoSEQ multiplex PCR, and its TCRdb copy is limited to in-frame clones, with some not included. Here the sample spans 80,000 to 100,000 clones, 86% being singletons. Germline V gives CDR1 MDHEN, CDR2 SYDVKM. Between the trimmed V and J ends, which lost 5 bases and 3 bases, there was a span of 5 bases. CDR3 length: 11 amino acids. The source of the sample is a study of OX40 agonist ivuxolimab in advanced cancers. The wider study: Among those treated, three patients had partial responses, one with hepatocellular carcinoma and two with cutaneous melanoma. General study findings and limits: Expansion of clones was among the lowest in partial responders at 0.1-3.0 mg/kg. The investigators did not determine what antigen specificity the expanded peripheral T cells had. Relative to CD4+ cells, CD8+ T cells on average had more expanded clones.

This chain joins TRBV28 and TRBJ2-7; D not certain. Here the sequenced sample was CD4+ or CD8+ T cells sorted from blood, taken in a trial of the OX40 agonist ivuxolimab. This TCR derives from an adult with an advanced solid tumor such as melanoma, head and neck, liver or kidney cancer. CDR3 nucleotide sequence: TGTGCCAGCAGTGTCCGCTACGAGCAGTACTTC. This gives the protein CASSVRYEQYF.